Below are 13 T cell receptor beta chains sequenced from a single sample in a study of shared clonotypes between healthy human individuals (dated by TCRdb to 2019 to 2021). Library preparation used the immunoSEQ multiplex PCR assay. The table comes from immuneACCESS by way of TCRdb, which keeps in-frame sequences with V and J called. Part of the clones is missing from these tables; in studies checked, under half for an unresolved V gene and the rest for unknown reasons. The sample profile shows about 1 million clones; about 80% of them were found once. The ten most abundant clones make up 0.52% of the sample. The specimen was memory CD4+ T cells from PBMCs. The sample's cell subset or site label, in plain terms: CD45RA-negative fraction. Receptors were obtained from a man in his late teens or twenties in good health. Some clones in this sample may be carry-over from other donors' samples.

This clone came up once. The chain combines TRBV6-5 with TRBJ2-7; D is uncertain. The CDR3 contains 13 residues. CDR1 is MNHEY and CDR2 is SVGAGI in the germline V gene. Trimming cost V 5 bases and J 2 bases, with 10 bases left between them. In DNA form, the CDR3 reads TGTGCCAGCAGTGGTGTGACGACCTACGAGCAGTACTTC. Translation gives CASSGVTTYEQYF.

V usage is TRBV5-6 and J usage is TRBJ1-2; 11 bases align to TRBD1. The CDR3 covers 14 residues. Trimming cost V 0 bases and J 8 bases; bases outside gene matches: 3. CDR1 is SGHDT, CDR2 YYEEEE, per germline. The CDR3 DNA follows: TGTGCCAGCAGCTTGGGGGACAGGGGGTTCGGCTACACCTTC. Protein sequence: CASSLGDRGFGYTF.

The CDR3 DNA is TGTGCCAGCAGTTTAGCTAGCGGACCCTACGAGCAGTACTTC. The encoded protein is CASSLASGPYEQYF. The gene calls are TRBV27 and TRBJ2-7, with 7 nucleotides matching TRBD2. The trim removed 2 bases at V and 2 bases at J, leaving 3 bases unmatched. Looked up from germline, CDR1 is MNHEY and CDR2 is SMNVEV (reference sequence). The CDR3 has 14 amino acids.

As for this clone: Other DNA sequences in the same sample also yield this CDR3. V usage is TRBV20-1 and J usage is TRBJ2-5; D unclear. V shed 3 bases and J shed 2 bases, with 4 bases lying between them. The CDR3 runs 11 residues. Germline loops: CDR1 DFQATT, CDR2 SNEGSKA (reference sequence). The DNA for the CDR3 is TGCAGTGCTAGGCGGCAAGAGACCCAGTACTTC. This encodes CSARRQETQYF.

The J gene is TRBJ2-1, the V gene TRBV6-1; weak D call: TRBD2 (6 bases). Germline V gene data show CDR1 as MNHNS and CDR2 as SASEGT. CDR3 length: 17 amino acids. V gave up 3 bases and J gave up 0 bases, with 15 bases separating them. The CDR3 here is CASSELLGGVSYNEQFF. The CDR3 nucleotides are TGTGCCAGCAGTGAGTTGTTGGGGGGTGTCTCCTACAATGAGCAGTTCTTC.

This clone was seen just once. CDR3 DNA: TGTGCCAGCAGCCAAGTGGGGACTAGCACAGATACGCAGTATTTT. Amino acids: CASSQVGTSTDTQYF. The chain couples TRBV4-2 to TRBJ2-3, with D perhaps TRBD2 (6 bases). The length of the CDR3 is 15 residues. Germline V CDR1 and CDR2: LGHNA, YNFKEQ. V shed 1 base and J shed 0 bases, with 8 bases lying between them.

The J gene is TRBJ2-5, the V gene TRBV27; D assignment may be TRBD1 or TRBD2 (5 bases each). The CDR3 totals 13 residues. V lost 6 bases to trimming and J lost 4 bases, with 12 bases between them. Looked up from germline, CDR1 is MNHEY and CDR2 is SMNVEV (reference sequence). The CDR3 here is CASSPPGRETQYF. DNA of the CDR3: TGTGCCAGCAGCCCGCCGGGGCGAGAGACCCAGTACTTC.

In nucleotides, the CDR3 is TGTGCCAGCCAAGTACGGGGGGGCACTGAAGCTTTCTTT. Translating it yields CASQVRGGTEAFF. The chain combines TRBV2 with TRBJ1-1; the D gene is possibly TRBD1 (5 bases). CDR3 length equals 13 residues. Germline V gives CDR1 SNHLY, CDR2 FYNNEI. Trimming pared 8 bases from V and 4 bases from J, leaving 14 bases between.

V usage is TRBV6-1 and J usage is TRBJ1-5, with 8 bases fitting TRBD1. V shed 5 bases, J shed 10 bases, and the junction held 13 bases outside the gene matches. CDR1 is MNHNS, CDR2 SASEGT, per germline. The CDR3 spans 15 residues. The CDR3 bases are TGTGCCAGCAGTCCAACACGGGACAGGTCATTTCCCCAGCATTTT. Translated: CASSPTRDRSFPQHF.

The chain recombines TRBV29-1 with TRBJ2-1; D is unresolved. This CDR3 region has 15 residues. Between the trimmed V and J ends, which lost 6 bases and 3 bases, there was a span of 18 bases. Germline CDR1 and CDR2: SQVTM and ANQGSEA. This CDR3 is CSVGQGRLDYNEQFF. The CDR3 nucleotides read TGCAGCGTCGGCCAAGGGCGGCTGGACTACAATGAGCAGTTCTTC.

The CDR3 loop reads CASRSGFGQISGNTIYF. The CDR3, as DNA: TGTGCCAGCAGGTCCGGCTTCGGACAGATCTCTGGAAACACCATATATTTT. This chain uses TRBV7-9 with TRBJ1-3; D might be TRBD1 (6 bases). From germline, CDR1 is SEHNR and CDR2 FQNEAQ (reference sequence). The CDR3 loop spans 17 amino acids. Trimming removed 6 bases at V and 0 bases at J, with 18 bases between.

The V and J genes are TRBV7-8 and TRBJ2-3; 10 nucleotides agree with TRBD2. Germline-derived CDR1 and CDR2 are SGHVS and FQNEAQ. The CDR3 sequence is 17 residues long. Trimming took 1 base from V and 6 from J; bases not matched to a gene: 10. CDR3 residues: CASSLGGASGSLDTQYF. The CDR3 coding sequence is TGTGCCAGCAGCTTAGGCGGGGCTAGCGGGAGTTTGGATACGCAGTATTTT.

The V and J genes are TRBV2 and TRBJ1-1; 7 bases agree with TRBD1. Per the germline V gene, CDR1 is SNHLY and CDR2 is FYNNEI. The CDR3 has 15 residues. V was pared by 6 bases and J by 1 base, with 8 bases of the junction left unmatched. The CDR3 region is CASRQQGTGNTEAFF. The CDR3 DNA is TGTGCCAGCAGACAACAGGGGACGGGGAACACTGAAGCTTTCTTT.